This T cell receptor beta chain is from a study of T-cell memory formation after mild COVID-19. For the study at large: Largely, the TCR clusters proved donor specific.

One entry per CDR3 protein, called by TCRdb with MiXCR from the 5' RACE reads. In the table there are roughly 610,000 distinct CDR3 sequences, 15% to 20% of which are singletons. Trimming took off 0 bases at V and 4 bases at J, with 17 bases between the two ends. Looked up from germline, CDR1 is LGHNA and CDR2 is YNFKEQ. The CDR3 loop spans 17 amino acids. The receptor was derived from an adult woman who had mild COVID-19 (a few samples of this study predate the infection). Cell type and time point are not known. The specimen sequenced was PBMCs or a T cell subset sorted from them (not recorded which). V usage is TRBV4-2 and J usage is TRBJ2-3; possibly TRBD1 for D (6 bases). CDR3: CASSQEGAGSRSDTQYF. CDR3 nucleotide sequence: TGTGCCAGCAGCCAAGAGGGGGCCGGCAGTCGGTCAGATACGCAGTATTTT.